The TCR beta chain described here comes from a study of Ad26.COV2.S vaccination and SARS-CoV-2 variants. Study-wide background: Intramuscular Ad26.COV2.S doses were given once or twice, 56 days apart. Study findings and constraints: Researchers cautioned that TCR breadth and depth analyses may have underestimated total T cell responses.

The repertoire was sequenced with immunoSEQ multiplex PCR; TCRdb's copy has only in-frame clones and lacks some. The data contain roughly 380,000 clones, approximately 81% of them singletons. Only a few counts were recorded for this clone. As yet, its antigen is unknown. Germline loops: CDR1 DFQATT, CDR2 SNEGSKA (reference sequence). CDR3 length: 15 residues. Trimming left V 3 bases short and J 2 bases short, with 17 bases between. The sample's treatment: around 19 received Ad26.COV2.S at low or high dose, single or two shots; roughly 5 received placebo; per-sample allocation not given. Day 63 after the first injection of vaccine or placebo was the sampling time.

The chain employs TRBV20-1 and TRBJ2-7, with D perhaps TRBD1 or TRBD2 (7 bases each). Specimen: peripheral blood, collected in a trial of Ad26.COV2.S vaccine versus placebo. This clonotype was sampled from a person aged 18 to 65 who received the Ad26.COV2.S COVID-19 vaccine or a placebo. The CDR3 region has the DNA TGCAGTGCTAGTCCAGGGGGGGACGGAACCTACGAGCAGTACTTC. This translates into CSASPGGDGTYEQYF.